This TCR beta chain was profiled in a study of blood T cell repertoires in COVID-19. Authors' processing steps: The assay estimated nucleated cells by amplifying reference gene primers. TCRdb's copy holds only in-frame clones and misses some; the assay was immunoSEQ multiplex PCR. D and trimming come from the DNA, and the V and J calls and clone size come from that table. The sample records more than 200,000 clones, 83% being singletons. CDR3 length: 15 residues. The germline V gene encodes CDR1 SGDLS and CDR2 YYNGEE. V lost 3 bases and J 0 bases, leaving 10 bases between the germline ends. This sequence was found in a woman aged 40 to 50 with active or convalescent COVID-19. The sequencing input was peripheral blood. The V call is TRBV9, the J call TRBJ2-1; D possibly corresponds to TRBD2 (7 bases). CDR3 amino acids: CASSGAGASYNEQFF. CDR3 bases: TGTGCCAGCAGCGGGGCGGGGGCCTCCTACAATGAGCAGTTCTTC.